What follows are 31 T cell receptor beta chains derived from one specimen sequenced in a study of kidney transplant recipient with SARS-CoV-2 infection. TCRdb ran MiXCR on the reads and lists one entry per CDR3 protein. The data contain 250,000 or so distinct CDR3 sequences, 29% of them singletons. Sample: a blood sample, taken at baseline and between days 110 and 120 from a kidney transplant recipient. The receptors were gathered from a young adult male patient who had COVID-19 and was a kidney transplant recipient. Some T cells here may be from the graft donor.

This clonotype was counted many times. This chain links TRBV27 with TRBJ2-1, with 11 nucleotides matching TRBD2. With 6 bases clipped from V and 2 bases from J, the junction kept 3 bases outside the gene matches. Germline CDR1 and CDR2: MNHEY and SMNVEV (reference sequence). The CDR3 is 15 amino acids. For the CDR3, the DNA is TGTGCCAGCAGACTTAGCGGGAGGGCCTACAATGAGCAGTTCTTC. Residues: CASRLSGRAYNEQFF.

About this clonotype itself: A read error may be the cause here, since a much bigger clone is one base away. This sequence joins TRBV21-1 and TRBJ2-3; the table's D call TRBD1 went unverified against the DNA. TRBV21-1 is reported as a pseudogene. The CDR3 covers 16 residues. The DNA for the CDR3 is TGTGCCAGCAGCGCAGGGGGACCGGGGAGGACAGATACGCAGTATTTT. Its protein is CASSAGGPGRTDTQYF.

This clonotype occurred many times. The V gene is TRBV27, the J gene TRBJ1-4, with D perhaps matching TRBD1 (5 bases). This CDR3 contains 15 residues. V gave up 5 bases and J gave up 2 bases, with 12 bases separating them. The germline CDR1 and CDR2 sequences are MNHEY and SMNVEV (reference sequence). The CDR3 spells CASSKQGRTNEKLFF. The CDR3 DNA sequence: TGTGCCAGCAGTAAGCAGGGACGCACTAATGAAAAACTGTTTTTT.

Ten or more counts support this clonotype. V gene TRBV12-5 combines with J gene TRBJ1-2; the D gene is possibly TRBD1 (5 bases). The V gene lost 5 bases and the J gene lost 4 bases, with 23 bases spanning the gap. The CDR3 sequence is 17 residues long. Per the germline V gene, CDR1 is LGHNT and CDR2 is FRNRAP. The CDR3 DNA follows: TGTGCTAGTGGTAAGGTTGGTTTGCAGGGAAAGACCTATGGCTACACCTTC. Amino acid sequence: CASGKVGLQGKTYGYTF.

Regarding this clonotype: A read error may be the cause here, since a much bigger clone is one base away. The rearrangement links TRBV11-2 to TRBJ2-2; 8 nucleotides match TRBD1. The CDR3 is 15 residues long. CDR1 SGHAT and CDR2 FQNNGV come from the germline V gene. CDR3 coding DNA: TGTGCCAGCAGCCTAAACAGGGGGAACACCGGGGAGCCGTTTTTT. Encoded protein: CASSLNRGNTGEPFF. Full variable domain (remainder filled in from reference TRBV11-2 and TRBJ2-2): EAGVAQSPRYKIIEKRQSVAFWCNPISGHATLYWYQQILGQGPKLLIQFQNNGVVDDSQLPKDRFSAERLKGVDSTLKIQPAKLEDSAVYLCASSLNRGNTGEPFFGEGSRLTVL.

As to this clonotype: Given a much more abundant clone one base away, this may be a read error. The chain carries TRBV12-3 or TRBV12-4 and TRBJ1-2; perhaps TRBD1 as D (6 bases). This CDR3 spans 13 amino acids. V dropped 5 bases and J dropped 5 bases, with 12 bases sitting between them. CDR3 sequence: CASSTYRAYGYTF. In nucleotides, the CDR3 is TGTGCCAGCAGTACTTACAGGGCATATGGCTACACCTTC.

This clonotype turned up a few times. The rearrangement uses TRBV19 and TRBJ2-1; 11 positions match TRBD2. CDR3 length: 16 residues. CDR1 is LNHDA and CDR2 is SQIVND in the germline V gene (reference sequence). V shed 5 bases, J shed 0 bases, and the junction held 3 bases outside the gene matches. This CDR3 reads CASSSTSGDSYNEQFF. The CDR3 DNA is TGTGCCAGTAGTTCGACTAGCGGGGACTCCTACAATGAGCAGTTCTTC.

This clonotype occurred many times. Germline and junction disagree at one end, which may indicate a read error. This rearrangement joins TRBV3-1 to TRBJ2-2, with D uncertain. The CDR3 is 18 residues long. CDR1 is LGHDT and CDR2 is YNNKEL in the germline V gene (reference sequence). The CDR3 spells CASSELHPISGLTVELFF. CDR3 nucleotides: TGTGCCAGCAGCGAGTTACATCCCATTTCAGGCTTGACCGTGGAGCTGTTTTTT. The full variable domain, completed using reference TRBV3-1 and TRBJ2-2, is DTAVSQTPKYLVTQMGNDKSIKCEQNLGHDTMYWYKQDSKKFLKIMFSYNNKELIINETVPNRFSPKSPDKAHLNLHINSLELGDSAVYFCASSELHPISGLTVELFFGEGSRLTVL.

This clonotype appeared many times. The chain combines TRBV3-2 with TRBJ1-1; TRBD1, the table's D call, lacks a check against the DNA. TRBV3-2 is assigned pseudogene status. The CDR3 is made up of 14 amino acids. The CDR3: CASSYNRENTEAFF. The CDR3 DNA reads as TGTGCCAGCAGCTATAACAGGGAGAACACTGAAGCTTTCTTT.

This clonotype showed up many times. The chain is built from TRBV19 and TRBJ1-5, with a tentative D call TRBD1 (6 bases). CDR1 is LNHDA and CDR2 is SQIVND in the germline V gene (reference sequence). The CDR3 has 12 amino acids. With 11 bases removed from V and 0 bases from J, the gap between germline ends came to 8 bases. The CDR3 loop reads CAAQGSNQPQHF. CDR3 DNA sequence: TGTGCCGCACAGGGTAGCAATCAGCCCCAGCATTTT.

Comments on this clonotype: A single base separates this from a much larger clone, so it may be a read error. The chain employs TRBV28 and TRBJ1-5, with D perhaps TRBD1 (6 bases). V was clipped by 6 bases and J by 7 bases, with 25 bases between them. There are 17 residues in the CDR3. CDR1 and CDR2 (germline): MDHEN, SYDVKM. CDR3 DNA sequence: TGTGCCAGCAGCCGACTTACGGGACATAACCCCAGCCAGCCCCAGCATTTT. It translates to CASSRLTGHNPSQPQHF. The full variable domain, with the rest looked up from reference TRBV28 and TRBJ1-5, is DVKVTQSSRYLVKRTGEKVFLECVQDMDHENMFWYRQDPGLGLRLIYFSYDVKMKEKGDIPEGYSVSREKKERFSLILESASTNQTSMYLCASSRLTGHNPSQPQHFGDGTRLSIL.

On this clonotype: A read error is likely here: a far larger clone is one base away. The CDR3 spells CSVEEISNINGQFF. As DNA, the CDR3 is TGCAGCGTTGAAGAAATTAGTAATATCAACGGGCAGTTCTTC. The chain employs TRBV29-1 and TRBJ2-3; D not resolved. The DNA end is more similar to TRBJ2-1, so the J call may be wrong. The CDR3 covers 14 residues. Germline V CDR1 and CDR2: SQVTM, ANQGSEA.

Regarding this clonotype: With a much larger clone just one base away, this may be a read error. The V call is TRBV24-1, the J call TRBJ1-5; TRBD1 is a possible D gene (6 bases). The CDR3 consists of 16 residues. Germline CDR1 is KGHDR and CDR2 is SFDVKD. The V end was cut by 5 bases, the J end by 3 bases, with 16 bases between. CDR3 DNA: TGTGCCACCAGTGCAAATGCAGGGGCGAACAATCAGCCCCAGCATTTT. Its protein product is CATSANAGANNQPQHF.

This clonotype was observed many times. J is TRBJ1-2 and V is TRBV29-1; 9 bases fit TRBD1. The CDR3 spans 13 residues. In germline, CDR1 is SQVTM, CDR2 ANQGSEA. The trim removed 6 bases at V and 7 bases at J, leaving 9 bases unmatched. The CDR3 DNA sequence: TGCAGCGTGGCGACAGGGGGAGGCTTTGGCTACACCTTC. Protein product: CSVATGGGFGYTF.

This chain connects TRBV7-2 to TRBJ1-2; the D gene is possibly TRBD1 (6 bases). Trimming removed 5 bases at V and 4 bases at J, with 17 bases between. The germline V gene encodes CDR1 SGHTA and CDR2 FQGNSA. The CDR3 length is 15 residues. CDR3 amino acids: CASSAGGGPGYGYTF. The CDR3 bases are TGTGCCAGCAGCGCGGGGGGGGGGCCCGGCTATGGCTACACCTTC.

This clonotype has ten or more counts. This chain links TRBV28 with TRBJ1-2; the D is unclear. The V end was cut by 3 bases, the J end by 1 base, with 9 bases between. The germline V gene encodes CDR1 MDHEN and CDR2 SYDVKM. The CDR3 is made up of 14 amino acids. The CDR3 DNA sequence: TGTGCCAGCAGTTTTCGAGATATTAACTATGGCTACACCTTC. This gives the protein CASSFRDINYGYTF.

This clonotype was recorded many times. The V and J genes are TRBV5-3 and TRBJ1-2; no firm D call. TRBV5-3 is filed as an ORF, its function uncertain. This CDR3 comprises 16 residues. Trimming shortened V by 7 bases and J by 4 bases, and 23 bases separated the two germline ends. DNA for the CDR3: TGTGCCAGAGTCACCAAAGTGGTGAGAAAGACCTATGGCTACACCTTC. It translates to CARVTKVVRKTYGYTF.

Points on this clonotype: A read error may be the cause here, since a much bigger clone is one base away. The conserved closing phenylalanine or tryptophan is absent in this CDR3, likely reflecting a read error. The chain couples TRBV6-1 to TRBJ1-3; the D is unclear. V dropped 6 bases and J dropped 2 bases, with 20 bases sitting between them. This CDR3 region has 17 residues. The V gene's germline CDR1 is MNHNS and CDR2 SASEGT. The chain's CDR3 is CASRGSGPGSPGNTIYL. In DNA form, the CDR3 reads TGTGCCAGCAGGGGGAGTGGTCCGGGCTCCCCTGGAAACACCATATATCTT.

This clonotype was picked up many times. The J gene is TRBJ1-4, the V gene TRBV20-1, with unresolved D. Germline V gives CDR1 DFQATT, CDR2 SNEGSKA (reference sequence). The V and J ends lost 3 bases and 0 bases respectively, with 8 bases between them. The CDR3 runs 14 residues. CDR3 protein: CSARSTATNEKLFF. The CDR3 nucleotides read TGCAGTGCTAGGAGCACGGCAACTAATGAAAAACTGTTTTTT.

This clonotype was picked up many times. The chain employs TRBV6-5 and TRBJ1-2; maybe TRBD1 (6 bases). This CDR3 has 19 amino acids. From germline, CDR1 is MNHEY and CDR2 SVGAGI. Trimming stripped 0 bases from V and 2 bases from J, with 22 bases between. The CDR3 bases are TGTGCCAGCAGTTACTCGATCCCGACAGGCCCCCTAGGAAACTATGGCTACACCTTC. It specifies CASSYSIPTGPLGNYGYTF.

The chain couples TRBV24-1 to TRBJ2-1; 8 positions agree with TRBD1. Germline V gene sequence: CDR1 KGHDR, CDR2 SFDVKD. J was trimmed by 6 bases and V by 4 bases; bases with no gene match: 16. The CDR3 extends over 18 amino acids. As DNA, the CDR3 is TGTGCCACCAGTGAGGACAGGGCCGAGAGGTTAGGGTTCAATGAGCAGTTCTTC. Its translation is CATSEDRAERLGFNEQFF.

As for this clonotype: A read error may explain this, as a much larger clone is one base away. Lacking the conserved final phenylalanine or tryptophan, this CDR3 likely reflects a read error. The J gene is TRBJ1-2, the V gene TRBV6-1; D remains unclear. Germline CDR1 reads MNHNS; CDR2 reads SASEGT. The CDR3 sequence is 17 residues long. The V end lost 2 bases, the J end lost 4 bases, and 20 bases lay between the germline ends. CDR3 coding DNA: TGTGCCAGCAGTGAAACGGTAGGTGGGAGAAAGACCTATGGCTACACCTCC. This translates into CASSETVGGRKTYGYTS.

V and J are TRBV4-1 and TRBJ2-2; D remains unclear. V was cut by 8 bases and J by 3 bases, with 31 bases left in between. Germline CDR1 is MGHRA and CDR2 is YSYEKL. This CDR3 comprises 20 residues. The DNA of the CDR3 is TGCGCCAGCTCCCAGCCCCGTCTGTCCTTACGGGCAGCCCACACCGGGGAGCTGTTTTTT. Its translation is CASSQPRLSLRAAHTGELFF.

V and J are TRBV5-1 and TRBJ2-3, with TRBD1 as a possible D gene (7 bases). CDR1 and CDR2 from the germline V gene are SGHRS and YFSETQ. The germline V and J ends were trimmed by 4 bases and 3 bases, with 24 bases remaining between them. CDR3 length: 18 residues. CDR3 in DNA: TGCGCCAGCAGCCGGGACAGCCCCAGGAGGGATCGGACAGATACGCAGTATTTT. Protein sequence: CASSRDSPRRDRTDTQYF.

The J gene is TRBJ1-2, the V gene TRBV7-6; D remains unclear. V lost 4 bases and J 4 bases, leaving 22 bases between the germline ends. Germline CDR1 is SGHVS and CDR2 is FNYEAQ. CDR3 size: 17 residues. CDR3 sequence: CASSCAIESRKTYGYTF. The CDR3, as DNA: TGTGCCAGCAGCTGCGCGATTGAATCTCGAAAGACCTATGGCTACACCTTC.

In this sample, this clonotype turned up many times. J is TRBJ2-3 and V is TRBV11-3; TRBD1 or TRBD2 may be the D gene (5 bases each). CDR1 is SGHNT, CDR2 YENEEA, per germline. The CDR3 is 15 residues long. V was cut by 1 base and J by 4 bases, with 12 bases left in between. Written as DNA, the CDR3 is TGTGCCAGCAGCTTAGGGGGGAGTGTGGCAGATACGCAGTATTTT. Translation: CASSLGGSVADTQYF.

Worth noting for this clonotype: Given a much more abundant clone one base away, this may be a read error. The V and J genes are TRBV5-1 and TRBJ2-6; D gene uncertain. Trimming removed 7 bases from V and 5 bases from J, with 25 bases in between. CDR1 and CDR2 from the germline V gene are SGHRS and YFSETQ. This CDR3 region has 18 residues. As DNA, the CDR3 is TGCGCCAGCTATGTTGTAATCAGTTCACAAAGTCGGGCCAACGTCCTGACTTTC. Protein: CASYVVISSQSRANVLTF. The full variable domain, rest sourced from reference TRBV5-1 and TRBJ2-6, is KAGVTQTPRYLIKTRGQQVTLSCSPISGHRSVSWYQQTPGQGLQFLFEYFSETQRNKGNFPGRFSGRQFSNSRSEMNVSTLELGDSALYLCASYVVISSQSRANVLTFGAGSRLTVL.

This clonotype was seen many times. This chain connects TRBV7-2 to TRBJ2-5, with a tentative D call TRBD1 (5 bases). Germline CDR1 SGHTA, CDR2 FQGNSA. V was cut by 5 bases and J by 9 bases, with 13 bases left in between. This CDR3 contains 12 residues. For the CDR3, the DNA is TGTGCCAGCAGCCCCATTGGGGCGCCCCAGTACTTC. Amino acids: CASSPIGAPQYF.

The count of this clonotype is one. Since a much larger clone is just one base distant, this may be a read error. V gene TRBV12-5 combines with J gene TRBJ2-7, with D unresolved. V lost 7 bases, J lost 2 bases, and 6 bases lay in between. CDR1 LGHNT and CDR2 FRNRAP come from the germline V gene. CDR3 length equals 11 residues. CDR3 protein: CASASTYEQYF. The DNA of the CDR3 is TGTGCTAGTGCCAGCACCTACGAGCAGTACTTC.

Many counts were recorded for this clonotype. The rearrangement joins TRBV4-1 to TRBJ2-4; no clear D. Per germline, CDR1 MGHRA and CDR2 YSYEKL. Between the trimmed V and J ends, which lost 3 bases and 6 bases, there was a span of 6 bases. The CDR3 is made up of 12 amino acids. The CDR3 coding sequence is TGCGCCAGCAGCCATACAGCAAACATTCAGTACTTC. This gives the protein CASSHTANIQYF.

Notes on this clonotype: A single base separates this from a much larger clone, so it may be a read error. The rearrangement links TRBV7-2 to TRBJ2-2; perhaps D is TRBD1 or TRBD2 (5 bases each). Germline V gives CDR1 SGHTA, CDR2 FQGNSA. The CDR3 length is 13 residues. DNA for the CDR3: TGTGCCAGCAGCTTAGCAGGGACCGGGGAGCTGCTTTTT. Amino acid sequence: CASSLAGTGELLF. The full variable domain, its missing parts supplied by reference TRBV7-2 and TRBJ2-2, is GAGVSQSPSNKVTEKGKDVELRCDPISGHTALYWYRQSLGQGLEFLIYFQGNSAPDKSGLPSDRFSAERTGGSVSTLTIQRTQQEDSAVYLCASSLAGTGELLFGEGSRLTVL.